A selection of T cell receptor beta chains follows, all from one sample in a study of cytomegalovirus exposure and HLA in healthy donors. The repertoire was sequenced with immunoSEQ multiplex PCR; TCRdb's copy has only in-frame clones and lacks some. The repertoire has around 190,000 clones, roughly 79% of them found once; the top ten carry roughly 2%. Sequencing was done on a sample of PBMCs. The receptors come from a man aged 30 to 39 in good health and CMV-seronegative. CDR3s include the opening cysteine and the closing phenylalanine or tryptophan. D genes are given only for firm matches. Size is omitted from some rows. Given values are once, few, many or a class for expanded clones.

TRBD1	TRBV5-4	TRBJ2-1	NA	TGTGCCAGCAGCCTGGGACAGGCCTACTGGGATGAGCAGTTCTTC	CASSLGQAYWDEQFF
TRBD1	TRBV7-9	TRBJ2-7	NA	TGTGCCAGCAGCACTCTACTAGGGGGGACAGGGGACTACGAGCAGTACTTC	CASSTLLGGTGDYEQYF
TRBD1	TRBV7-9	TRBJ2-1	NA	TGTGCCAGCAGCCTCAACGACAGGGTGAGAGGCAATGAGCAGTTCTTC	CASSLNDRVRGNEQFF
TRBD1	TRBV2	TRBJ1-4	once	TGTGCCAGCAGACCCGGGACAGCGGATGAAAAACTGTTTTTT	CASRPGTADEKLFF
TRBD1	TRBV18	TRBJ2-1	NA	TGTGCCAGCTCCCCCGGGACAGCCTCCATACTCTACAATGAGCAGTTCTTC	CASSPGTASILYNEQFF
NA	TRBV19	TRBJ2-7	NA	TGTGCCAGTACCCCCCGGGGGAGGTACGAGCAGTACTTC	CASTPRGRYEQYF
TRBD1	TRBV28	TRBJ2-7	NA	TGTGCCAGCAGTTCGGGACAGGGGATAGACGAGCAGTACTTC	CASSSGQGIDEQYF
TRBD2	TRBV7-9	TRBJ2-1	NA	TGTGCCAGCACCCAAGCGGGAGGGCAATCAGAGCAGTTCTTC	CASTQAGGQSEQFF
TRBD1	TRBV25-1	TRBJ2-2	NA	TGTGCCAGCAGAACAGGGGGAGTCGGGGAGCTGTTTTTT	CASRTGGVGELFF
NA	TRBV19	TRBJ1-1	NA	TGTGCCAGTAGTAATCACAGGGATGGTAGCACTGAAGCTTTCTTT	CASSNHRDGSTEAFF
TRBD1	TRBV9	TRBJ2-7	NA	TGTGCCAGCAGCGGGGGACAGGGGGGAGAGAAGCAGTACTTC	CASSGGQGGEKQYF
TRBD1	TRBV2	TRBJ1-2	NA	TGTGCCAGCAGTGCCCACTTTCCGTTTGGACAGGGGCGGGATGGCTACACCTTC	CASSAHFPFGQGRDGYTF
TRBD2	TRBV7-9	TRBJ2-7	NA	TGTGCCAGCAGCTTAGCGCAAAGCGGGAGGGCCGTATGGTACGAGCAGTACTTC	CASSLAQSGRAVWYEQYF
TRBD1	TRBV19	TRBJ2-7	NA	TGTGCCAGTAGTATAGGGACAGGGGCCTACGAGCAGTACTTC	CASSIGTGAYEQYF
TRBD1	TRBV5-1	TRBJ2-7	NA	TGCGCCAGCAGCCCCGCCCCGGGACAGAGTCGCGAGCAGTACTTC	CASSPAPGQSREQYF
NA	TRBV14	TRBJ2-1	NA	TGTGCCAGCAGCCGTCAAACAGGGTACAATGAGCAGTTCTTC	CASSRQTGYNEQFF
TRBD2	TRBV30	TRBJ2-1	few	TGTGCCTGGAGTGTAATCGGAGCGGGAGGCAATGAGCAGTTCTTC	CAWSVIGAGGNEQFF
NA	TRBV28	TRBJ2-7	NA	TGTGCCAGCAGTTTATCCTTTAGCGGATACGAGCAGTACTTC	CASSLSFSGYEQYF
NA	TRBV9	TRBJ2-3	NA	TGTGCCAGCAGCGTAGACGGACTCGGTGATACGCAGTATTTT	CASSVDGLGDTQYF
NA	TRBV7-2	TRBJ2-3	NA	TGTGCCAGCAGCCCCGCCGAGATTACGCAGTATTTT	CASSPAEITQYF
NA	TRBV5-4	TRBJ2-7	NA	TGTGCCAGCAGCCTGAGCACTAGCCCCTCCTACGAGCAGTACTTC	CASSLSTSPSYEQYF
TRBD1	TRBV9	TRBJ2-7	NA	TGTGCCAGCAGCGCGTACAGGGGGCGCGAGCAGTACTTC	CASSAYRGREQYF
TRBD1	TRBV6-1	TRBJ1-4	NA	TGTGCCAGCAGTGGGGGGACAGTGGCTGAAAAACTGTTTTTT	CASSGGTVAEKLFF
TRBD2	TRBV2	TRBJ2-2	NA	TGTGCCAGCAGTGAGCTAGCGGGAGCCACCGGGGAGCTGTTTTTT	CASSELAGATGELFF
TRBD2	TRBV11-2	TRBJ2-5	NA	TGTGCCAGCAGCCAGTCGACTAGCGGGAGGGCCTTGACAGAGACCCAGTACTTC	CASSQSTSGRALTETQYF
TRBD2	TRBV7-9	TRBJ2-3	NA	TGTGCCAGCAGCTTAGCCGGGAGGGGCACAGATACGCAGTATTTT	CASSLAGRGTDTQYF
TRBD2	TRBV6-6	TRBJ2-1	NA	TGTGCCAGCAGTGCCCTTAGCGGGAGCTCCTACAATGAGCAGTTCTTC	CASSALSGSSYNEQFF
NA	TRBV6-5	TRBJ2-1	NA	TGTGCCAGCAGTTACACTAGTAGTCATGAGCAGTTCTTC	CASSYTSSHEQFF